Sequencing of this TCR beta chain was carried out in a study of T cells in localized non-small cell lung cancer. Assay: immunoSEQ multiplex PCR; the TCRdb copy retains only in-frame clones and omits some. The sample has about 33,000 clones, around 92% seen once. The CDR3 is 14 amino acids. V lost 3 bases and J 0 bases, leaving 7 bases between the germline ends. CDR1 is SNHLY, CDR2 FYNNEI, per germline. Overall study results and limits: Among the tissues sampled, uninvolved adjacent lung had the highest T cell clonality, above tumor. Because sequencing included only one region (of the tumor), heterogeneity remains possible. Overall survival was longer when the density of T cells in the blood was higher. Adjacent lung was found to contain a median around 58 of the top 100 tumor clones.

On this clone itself: Its antigen is unidentified.

This TCR was sampled from an older female donor with stage I lung adenocarcinoma. Sequencing was performed on peripheral blood, taken before any cancer treatment. This chain joins TRBV2 and TRBJ2-3; D unresolved. The CDR3 DNA sequence: TGTGCCAGCAGTGATGCAGATAGCACAGATACGCAGTATTTT. Translation gives CASSDADSTDTQYF.